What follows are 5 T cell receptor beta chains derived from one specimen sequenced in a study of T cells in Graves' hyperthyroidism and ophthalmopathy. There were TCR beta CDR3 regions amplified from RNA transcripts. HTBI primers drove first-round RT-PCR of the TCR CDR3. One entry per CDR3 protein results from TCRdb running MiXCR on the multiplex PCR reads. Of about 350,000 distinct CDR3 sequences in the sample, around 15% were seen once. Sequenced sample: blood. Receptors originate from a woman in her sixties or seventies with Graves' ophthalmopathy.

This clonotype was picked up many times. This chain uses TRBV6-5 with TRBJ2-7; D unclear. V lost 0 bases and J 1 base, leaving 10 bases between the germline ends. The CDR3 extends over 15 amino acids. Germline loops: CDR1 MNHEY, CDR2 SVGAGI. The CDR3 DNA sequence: TGTGCCAGCAGTTACTCGCGTGGAAATTCCTACGAGCAGTACTTC. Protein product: CASSYSRGNSYEQYF.

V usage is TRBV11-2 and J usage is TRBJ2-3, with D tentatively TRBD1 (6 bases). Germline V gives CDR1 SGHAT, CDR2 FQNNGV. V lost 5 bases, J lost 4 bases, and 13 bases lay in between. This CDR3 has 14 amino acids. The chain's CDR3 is CASSPQGLADTQYF. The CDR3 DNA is TGTGCCAGCAGCCCCCAGGGGCTAGCAGATACGCAGTATTTT.

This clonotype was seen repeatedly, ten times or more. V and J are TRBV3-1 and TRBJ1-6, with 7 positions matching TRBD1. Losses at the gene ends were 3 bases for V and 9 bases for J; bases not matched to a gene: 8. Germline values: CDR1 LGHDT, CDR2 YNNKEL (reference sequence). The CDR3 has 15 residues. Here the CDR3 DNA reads TGTGCCAGCAGCCATCGACAGGGCGCGAGTTCACCCCTCCACTTT. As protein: CASSHRQGASSPLHF.

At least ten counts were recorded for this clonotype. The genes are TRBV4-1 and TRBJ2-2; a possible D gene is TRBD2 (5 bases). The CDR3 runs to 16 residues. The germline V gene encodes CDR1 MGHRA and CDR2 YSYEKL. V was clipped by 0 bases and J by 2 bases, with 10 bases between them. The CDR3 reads CASSQDTGINTGELFF. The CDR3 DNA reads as TGCGCCAGCAGCCAAGATACCGGGATTAACACCGGGGAGCTGTTTTTT.

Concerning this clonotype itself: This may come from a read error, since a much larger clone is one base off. CDR3 in amino acids: CASSERDVPTYEQYF. The CDR3 DNA is TGTGCCAGCAGTGAACGTGACGTCCCGACCTACGAGCAGTACTTC. The chain carries TRBV6-1 and TRBJ2-7; no reliable D call. The CDR3 totals 15 residues. Trimming stripped 2 bases from V and 2 bases from J, with 13 bases between. In germline, CDR1 is MNHNS, CDR2 SASEGT.